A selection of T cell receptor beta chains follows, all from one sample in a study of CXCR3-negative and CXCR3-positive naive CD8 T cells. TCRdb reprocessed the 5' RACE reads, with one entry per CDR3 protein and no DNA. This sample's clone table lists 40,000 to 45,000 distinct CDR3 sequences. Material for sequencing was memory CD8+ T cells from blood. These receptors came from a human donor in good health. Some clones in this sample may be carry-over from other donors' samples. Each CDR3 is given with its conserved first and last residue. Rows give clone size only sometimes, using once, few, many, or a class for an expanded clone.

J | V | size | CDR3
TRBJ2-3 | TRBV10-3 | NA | CAISESGSGGAQDTQYF
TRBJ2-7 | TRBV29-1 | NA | CSVEGRGGAYEQYF
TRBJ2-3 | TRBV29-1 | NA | CSVDRTSTDTQYF
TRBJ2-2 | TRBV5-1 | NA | CASSIGTGELFF
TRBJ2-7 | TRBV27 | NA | CASSFGKTYEQYF
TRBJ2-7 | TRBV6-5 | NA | CASSSLLGAQYEQYF
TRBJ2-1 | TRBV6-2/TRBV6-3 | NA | CASSPSNRAYNEQFF
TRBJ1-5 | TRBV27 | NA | CASSLFWGNQPQHF
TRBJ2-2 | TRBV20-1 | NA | CSARDPGRETGELFF
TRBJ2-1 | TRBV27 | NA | CASNGNLGYNEQFF
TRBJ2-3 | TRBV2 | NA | CARGLAGGPTDTQYF
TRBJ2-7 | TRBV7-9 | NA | CASSNPTEGLYEQYF
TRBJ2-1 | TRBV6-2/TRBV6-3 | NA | CASSYSRGEQFF
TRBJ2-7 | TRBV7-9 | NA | CASSSAKTEQYF
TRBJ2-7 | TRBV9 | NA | CASSPLVTYEQYF
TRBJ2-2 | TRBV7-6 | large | CASSGNTGELFF
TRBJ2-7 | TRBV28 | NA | CASSIAGGPPEQYF
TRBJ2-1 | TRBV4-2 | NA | CASSQLREAYNEQFF
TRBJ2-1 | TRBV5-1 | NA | CASTIINGDEQFF
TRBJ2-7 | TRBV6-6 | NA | CASSSNLYYRGDEQYF
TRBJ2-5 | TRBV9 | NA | CASSVSGSDQETQYF
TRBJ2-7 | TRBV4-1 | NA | CASSPRAGSHEQYF
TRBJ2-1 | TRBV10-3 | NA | CAIRGSGTSNEQFF
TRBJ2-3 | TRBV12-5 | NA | CASGFETSGSADTQYF
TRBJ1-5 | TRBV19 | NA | CASSYNENQPQHF
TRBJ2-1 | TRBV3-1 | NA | CASSHSTSEQFF
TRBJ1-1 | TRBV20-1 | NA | CSAPRSREAPGAFF
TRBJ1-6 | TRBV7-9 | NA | CASSLGSPLHF
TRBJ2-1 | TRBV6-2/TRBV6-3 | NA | CASLSRGEQFF
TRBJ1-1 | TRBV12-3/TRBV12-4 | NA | CASEGQGLTEAFF
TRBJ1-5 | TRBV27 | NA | CASSFREGQPQHF
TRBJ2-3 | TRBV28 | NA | CASSFPPSGTSTDTQYF
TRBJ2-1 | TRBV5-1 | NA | CASSLEASGGDELAPQFF
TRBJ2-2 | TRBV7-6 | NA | CASSFLRGGATGELFF
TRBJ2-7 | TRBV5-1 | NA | CASSLFPSTGEPGYEQYF
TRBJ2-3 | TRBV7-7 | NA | CASSHGTNPYTDTQYF
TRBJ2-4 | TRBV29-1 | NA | CSAEGKNIQYF
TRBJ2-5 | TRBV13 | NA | CASSLNRDQETQYF
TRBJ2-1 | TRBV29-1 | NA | CSNLQGNEQFF
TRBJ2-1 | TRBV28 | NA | CASSYEGTSGGQQFF
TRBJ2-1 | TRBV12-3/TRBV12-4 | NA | CASRFPAGGADNEQFF
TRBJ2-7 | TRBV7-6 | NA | CASTLRPASGYEQYF
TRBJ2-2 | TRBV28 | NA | CASSELQGNTGELFF
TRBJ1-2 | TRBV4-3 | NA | CASSQEGPGNGLYGYTF
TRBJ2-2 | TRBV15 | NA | CATSRDPTTGELFF
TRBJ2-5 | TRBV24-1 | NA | CATSEDGTQYF
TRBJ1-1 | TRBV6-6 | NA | CASSYPGSGVEAFF
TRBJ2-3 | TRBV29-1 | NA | CSVAGGRQEQYF
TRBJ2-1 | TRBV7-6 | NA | CASSLEVGGSYNEQFF
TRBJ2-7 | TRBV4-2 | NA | CASSQEALRGEQYF
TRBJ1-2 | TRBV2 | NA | CASNDRVGGYTF
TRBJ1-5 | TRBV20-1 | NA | CSARDEEYQPQHF
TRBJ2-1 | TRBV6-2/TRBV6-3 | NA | CASSPGTTAMDEQFF
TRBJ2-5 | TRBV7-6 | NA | CASSLVGFASGGTHETQYF
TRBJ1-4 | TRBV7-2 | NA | CASSFSLGGNEKLFF
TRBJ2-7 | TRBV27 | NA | CASSLFGGGAYEQYF
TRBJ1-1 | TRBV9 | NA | CASSAWGNTEAFF